Listed here are 15 T cell receptor beta chains from one sample, sequenced in a study of cytomegalovirus exposure and HLA in healthy donors (dated by TCRdb to 2016 to 2017). The library was prepared using the immunoSEQ multiplex PCR assay. Here the immuneACCESS table is served through TCRdb, limited to in-frame sequences with V and J called. Missing clones are a known gap in these copies; in checked studies unresolved V genes cover under half, and the rest lacks a known reason. The sample profile shows 220,000 or so clones; over 70% of them were found once. 11% to 15% of the sample is held by the ten biggest clonotypes. The sequenced sample consisted of PBMCs. These TCRs come from a woman in her 30s in good health and CMV-seropositive.

V and J are TRBV6-6 and TRBJ2-2; D perhaps matches TRBD2 (6 bases). This CDR3 comprises 14 residues. Trimming shortened V by 7 bases and J by 0 bases, and 9 bases separated the two germline ends. Germline V lookup: CDR1 MNHNY, CDR2 SVGAGI (reference sequence). The CDR3 reads CASMGGTNTGELFF. The CDR3 nucleotides read TGTGCCAGCATGGGCGGGACGAACACCGGGGAGCTGTTTTTT.

This clone was detected many times. V usage is TRBV2 and J usage is TRBJ1-4; TRBD1 agrees at 9 bases. The CDR3 is made up of 14 amino acids. The germline V gene encodes CDR1 SNHLY and CDR2 FYNNEI. Trimming at V came to 6 bases and at J to 8 bases, leaving 7 bases not matched to a gene. As DNA, the CDR3 is TGTGCCAGCAGGTTGGGACAGGGTAGCGAAAAACTGTTTTTT. Encoded protein: CASRLGQGSEKLFF.

The gene calls are TRBV4-1 and TRBJ2-7; D is ambiguous. Germline V gene data show CDR1 as MGHRA and CDR2 as YSYEKL. The V end was cut by 4 bases, the J end by 2 bases, with 12 bases between. The CDR3 is 14 amino acids. DNA of the CDR3: TGCGCCAGCAGCCGGCTGACGGAGCCCTACGAGCAGTACTTC. It encodes CASSRLTEPYEQYF.

The chain couples TRBV7-2 to TRBJ2-7, with a tentative D call TRBD2 (6 bases). From germline, CDR1 is SGHTA and CDR2 FQGNSA. CDR3 size: 15 residues. Trimming removed 4 bases from V and 4 bases from J, with 17 bases in between. The CDR3 coding sequence is TGTGCCAGCAGCTCCGATTGGGGGAGCGGGTACGAGCAGTACTTC. Residues: CASSSDWGSGYEQYF.

This rearrangement joins TRBV18 to TRBJ1-2; D not resolved. Germline CDR1 is KGHSH and CDR2 is LQKENI. Trimming shortened V by 2 bases and J by 2 bases, and 6 bases separated the two germline ends. The CDR3 contains 13 residues. CDR3 nucleotides: TGTGCCAGCTCACCAATAGCCAACTATGGCTACACCTTC. This sequence encodes CASSPIANYGYTF.

This clone has only one observation. The genes are TRBV9 and TRBJ1-4, with TRBD1 matching over 9 bases. Germline lookup yields CDR1 SGDLS and CDR2 YYNGEE. The ends lost 3 bases at V and 8 bases at J; junction bases unmatched: 2. The length of the CDR3 is 13 residues. As DNA, the CDR3 is TGTGCCAGCAGCGCTGACAGGGGGGAAAAACTGTTTTTT. The encoded protein is CASSADRGEKLFF.

The chain links TRBV2 to TRBJ1-2, with TRBD1 as a possible D gene (5 bases). V was shortened by 2 bases and J by 6 bases, with 16 bases between the two germline ends. The CDR3 extends over 15 amino acids. Germline assignment: CDR1 SNHLY and CDR2 FYNNEI. The CDR3 nucleotides read TGTGCCAGCAGTGAAAGGAGGGGCGACGGAGATGGCTACACCTTC. Its protein product is CASSERRGDGDGYTF.

The DNA of the CDR3 is TGCAGCGTTGTCCTAGCGGGAGGGCCGGTCTACGAGCAGTACTTC. Its protein product is CSVVLAGGPVYEQYF. The rearrangement joins TRBV29-1 to TRBJ2-7; TRBD2 agrees at 12 bases. The V gene's germline CDR1 is SQVTM and CDR2 ANQGSEA. V lost 4 bases to trimming and J lost 3 bases; unmatched junction nucleotides: 7. The CDR3 covers 15 residues.

The chain joins TRBV27 to TRBJ1-2, with a weak D call TRBD1 (5 bases). The CDR3 covers 14 residues. Per the germline V gene, CDR1 is MNHEY and CDR2 is SMNVEV (reference sequence). The ends were cut back, 6 bases at V and 4 bases at J, with 15 bases in the middle. The CDR3 loop reads CASSSRAPTYGYTF. CDR3 DNA: TGTGCCAGCAGCTCCAGGGCCCCTACCTATGGCTACACCTTC.

The chain has TRBV2 and TRBJ2-1; D perhaps matches TRBD2 (6 bases). This CDR3 has 16 residues. With 6 bases removed from V and 0 bases from J, the gap between germline ends came to 15 bases. CDR1 and CDR2 from the germline V gene are SNHLY and FYNNEI. CDR3 protein: CASRGLATASYNEQFF. CDR3 sequence (DNA): TGTGCCAGCAGAGGGCTAGCGACCGCCTCCTACAATGAGCAGTTCTTC. The whole variable domain, remainder taken from reference TRBV2 and TRBJ2-1, is EPEVTQTPSHQVTQMGQEVILRCVPISNHLYFYWYRQILGQKVEFLVSFYNNEISEKSEIFDDQFSVERPDGSNFTLKIRSTKLEDSAMYFCASRGLATASYNEQFFGPGTRLTVL.

The genes are TRBV2 and TRBJ2-2; D unresolved. V was pared by 2 bases and J by 1 base, with 11 bases between. The germline V gene has CDR1 SNHLY and CDR2 FYNNEI. CDR3 length: 16 amino acids. CDR3 in DNA: TGTGCCAGCAGTGAACGGGCCGTGGGGAACACCGGGGAGCTGTTTTTT. Translating it yields CASSERAVGNTGELFF.

This chain connects TRBV25-1 to TRBJ1-1; D remains ambiguous. CDR3 length: 14 amino acids. V gave up 2 bases and J gave up 6 bases, with 13 bases separating them. The germline gives CDR1 MGHDK, CDR2 SYGVNS. CDR3 sequence (DNA): TGTGCCAGCAGTGAACCCTCGGGAGGCGCTGAAGCTTTCTTT. This gives the protein CASSEPSGGAEAFF.

The count of this clone is one. The chain recombines TRBV9 with TRBJ1-1; possibly TRBD1 for D (6 bases). V lost 4 bases and J lost 1, with 8 bases in between. CDR3 length equals 13 residues. Germline V gene data show CDR1 as SGDLS and CDR2 as YYNGEE. DNA of the CDR3: TGTGCCAGCAGCAGGGGGGCGAACACTGAAGCTTTCTTT. This codes for CASSRGANTEAFF.

The chain uses TRBV25-1 and TRBJ1-1; 7 bases map to TRBD1. The CDR3 loop spans 15 amino acids. Trimming at V came to 8 bases and at J to 5 bases, leaving 14 bases not matched to a gene. Germline assignment: CDR1 MGHDK and CDR2 SYGVNS. DNA for the CDR3: TGTGCCAGCTCAGGGGGTAGGGGGCGGAAAACTGAAGCTTTCTTT. Translating it yields CASSGGRGRKTEAFF.

The genes are TRBV7-2 and TRBJ2-1; D is uncertain. The CDR3 spans 16 residues. Germline V CDR1 and CDR2: SGHTA, FQGNSA. V was cut by 0 bases and J by 1 base, with 10 bases left in between. CDR3 bases: TGTGCCAGCAGCTTAGCTGCAGGCTTTTCCTACAATGAGCAGTTCTTC. It specifies CASSLAAGFSYNEQFF.